This paragraph covers one T cell receptor (beta chain) sequence. Profiling that covered TCR beta VDJ and CDR3 relied on genomic DNA as its template. Each CDR3 protein gets one entry after TCRdb re-called the reads with MiXCR. The table shows 65,000 or so distinct CDR3 sequences, with over 45% occurring only once. The CDR3 spans 15 residues. The V gene lost 3 bases and the J gene lost 4 bases, with 11 bases spanning the gap. Germline V gene data show CDR1 as KGHDR and CDR2 as SFDVKD. The data are from a study of CD8+CD57+ T cells in acquired aplastic anemia. This chain links TRBV24-1 with TRBJ2-2; D ambiguous. The sequence was collected from a human donor in good health, serving as a control. The sample comprised sorted CD4+, CD8+, or CD8+CD57+ T cells (not recorded which) from PBMCs. The CDR3 region has the DNA TGTGCCACCAGTGATCACCGACTGGCCACCGGGGAGCTGTTTTTT. It is translated as CATSDHRLATGELFF.